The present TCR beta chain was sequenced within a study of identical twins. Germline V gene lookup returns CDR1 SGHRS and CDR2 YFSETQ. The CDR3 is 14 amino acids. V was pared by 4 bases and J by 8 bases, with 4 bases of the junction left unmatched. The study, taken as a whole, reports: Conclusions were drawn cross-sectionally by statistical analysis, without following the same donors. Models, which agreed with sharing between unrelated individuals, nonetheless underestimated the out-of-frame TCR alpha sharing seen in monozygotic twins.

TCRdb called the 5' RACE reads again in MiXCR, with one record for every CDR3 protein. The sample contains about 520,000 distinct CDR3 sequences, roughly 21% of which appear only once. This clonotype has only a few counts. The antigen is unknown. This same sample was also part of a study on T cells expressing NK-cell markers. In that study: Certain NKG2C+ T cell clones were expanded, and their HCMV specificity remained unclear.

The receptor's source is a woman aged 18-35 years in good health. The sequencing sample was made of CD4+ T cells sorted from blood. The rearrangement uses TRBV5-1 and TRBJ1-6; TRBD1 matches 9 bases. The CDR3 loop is CASSLDRGYSPLHF. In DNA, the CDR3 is TGCGCCAGCAGCCTGGACAGGGGTTATTCACCCCTCCACTTT.